Below are 9 T cell receptor beta chains sequenced from a single sample in a study of response to subunit inactivated influenza vaccine. MiXCR, applied by TCRdb to the RT-PCR reads, yields one record per CDR3 protein. The data hold over 150,000 distinct CDR3 sequences, with over 8.5% observed a single time. The sample was CD8+ T cells sorted from PBMCs, taken 23 to 25 months after vaccination. These receptors were taken from a man aged 50 to 69 who received an inactivated influenza vaccine.

J is TRBJ1-1 and V is TRBV12-3 or TRBV12-4; 7 nucleotides agree with TRBD1. V dropped 5 bases and J dropped 0; count of bases not matched to a gene: 9. The CDR3 sequence is 16 residues long. CDR3 sequence: CASSHSPGQLNTEAFF. CDR3 coding DNA: TGTGCCAGCAGTCATAGCCCGGGACAGCTGAACACTGAAGCTTTCTTT.

The sample holds a few counts of this clonotype. The chain couples TRBV12-3 or TRBV12-4 to TRBJ2-1; 10 bases line up with TRBD1. The CDR3 runs 16 residues. Trimming at V came to 5 bases and at J to 4 bases, leaving 8 bases not matched to a gene. This CDR3 is CASSDRDRGNYNEQFF. CDR3 nucleotides: TGTGCCAGCAGTGACCGGGACAGGGGTAATTACAATGAGCAGTTCTTC.

The gene calls are TRBV24-1 and TRBJ1-1; a possible D gene is TRBD1 (5 bases). Germline V gene data show CDR1 as KGHDR and CDR2 as SFDVKD. CDR3 length: 16 amino acids. With 5 bases removed from V and 0 bases from J, the gap between germline ends came to 15 bases. CDR3 loop: CATSVGPPGMNTEAFF. For the CDR3, the DNA is TGTGCCACCAGTGTGGGACCGCCCGGGATGAACACTGAAGCTTTCTTT.

This clonotype was detected ten times or more. The J gene is TRBJ2-2, the V gene TRBV4-3, with no clear D. The CDR3 is 18 residues long. Germline V lookup: CDR1 LGHNA, CDR2 YSLEER. Trimming removed 0 bases from V and 0 bases from J, with 14 bases in between. This CDR3 is CASSQEMRRQANTGELFF. The CDR3, as DNA: TGCGCCAGCAGCCAAGAGATGCGGAGACAAGCGAACACCGGGGAGCTGTTTTTT.

V gene TRBV28 combines with J gene TRBJ2-3; D might be TRBD1 (6 bases). Germline V CDR1 and CDR2: MDHEN, SYDVKM. This CDR3 is 12 amino acids long. The DNA for the CDR3 is TGTGCGATACAGGGATTCCTAGATACGCAGTATTTT. Protein sequence: CAIQGFLDTQYF. The full variable domain, completed using reference TRBV28 and TRBJ2-3, is DVKVTQSSRYLVKRTGEKVFLECVQDMDHENMFWYRQDPGLGLRLIYFSYDVKMKEKGDIPEGYSVSREKKERFSLILESASTNQTSMYLCAIQGFLDTQYFGPGTRLTVL.

This clonotype showed up many times. V is TRBV24-1 and J is TRBJ2-1; D not certain. This CDR3 has 12 residues. CDR1 is KGHDR, CDR2 SFDVKD, per germline. V lost 7 bases, J lost 4 bases, and 7 bases lay in between. CDR3 in DNA: TGTGCCACCAGGACGGAATACAATGAGCAGTTCTTC. This encodes CATRTEYNEQFF.

This clonotype was seen a handful of times. The chain carries TRBV7-8 and TRBJ2-2, with TRBD2 matching over 12 bases. CDR1 SGHVS and CDR2 FQNEAQ come from the germline V gene. The CDR3 extends over 16 amino acids. V lost 4 bases to trimming and J lost 5 bases; unmatched junction nucleotides: 5. The CDR3 nucleotides read TGTGCCAGCAGCTCCGGGACTAGCGGGTGGACCGGGGAGCTGTTTTTT. Its translation: CASSSGTSGWTGELFF. Full variable domain (rest looked up from reference TRBV7-8 and TRBJ2-2): GAGVSQSPRYKVAKRGQDVALRCDPISGHVSLFWYQQALGQGPEFLTYFQNEAQLDKSGLPSDRFFAERPEGSVSTLKIQRTQQEDSAVYLCASSSGTSGWTGELFFGEGSRLTVL.

There are a few counts of this clonotype. This rearrangement joins TRBV21-1 to TRBJ2-3; TRBD1 is the table's D call, not checked against the DNA. TRBV21-1 is noted as a pseudogene. The CDR3 extends over 14 amino acids. The CDR3 nucleotides read TGTGCCAGCGCTTTGTCCACTCGCACAGATACGCAGTATTTT. Its protein is CASALSTRTDTQYF.

This clonotype was picked up a small number of times. The CDR3 nucleotides read TGTGCCAGCAGTTTATCGGGGACAGCCAATGAGCAGTTCTTC. It translates to CASSLSGTANEQFF. The chain recombines TRBV28 with TRBJ2-1; 7 positions match TRBD1. Per the germline V gene, CDR1 is MDHEN and CDR2 is SYDVKM. CDR3 length: 14 residues. V trimming: 1 base; J trimming: 6 bases; junction bases outside the gene matches: 3.